The 23 T cell receptor beta chains below were found in one sample sequenced in a study of siplizumab effects on memory and regulatory T cells. Using immunoSEQ multiplex PCR, the repertoire was profiled, and TCRdb retains in-frame clones only, with some absent. The data show approximately 100,000 clones, roughly 95% seen once. Sample: non-Treg CD4+ T cells sorted from blood. These TCRs come from a human donor in good health.

This chain joins TRBV30 and TRBJ2-3, with 14 bases matching TRBD2. Germline-derived CDR1 and CDR2 are GTSNPN and SVGIG (reference sequence). Trimming took 6 bases from V and 6 from J; bases not matched to a gene: 5. The CDR3 is 14 amino acids. The chain's CDR3 is CACGLAGGLDTQYF. The CDR3 region has the DNA TGTGCCTGCGGACTAGCGGGGGGCCTCGATACGCAGTATTTT.

The chain combines TRBV10-3 with TRBJ2-1; D is undetermined. This CDR3 spans 12 amino acids. V was clipped by 4 bases and J by 6 bases, with 7 bases between them. Germline V gene lookup returns CDR1 ENHRY and CDR2 SYGVKD. CDR3 residues: CAISGNGNEQFF. The CDR3 nucleotides are TGTGCCATCAGTGGGAATGGCAATGAGCAGTTCTTC.

The rearrangement joins TRBV18 to TRBJ1-2, with 9 bases fitting TRBD1. The CDR3 runs 20 residues. The germline CDR1 and CDR2 sequences are KGHSH and LQKENI. The V gene end was trimmed by 1 base and the J gene end by 4 bases; junction bases not matched to a gene: 19. CDR3 nucleotides: TGTGCCAGCTCACCACTGGCGTCGAGGACAGGGGAGTCAACGGGCTATGGCTACACCTTC. Residues: CASSPLASRTGESTGYGYTF.

The chain employs TRBV18 and TRBJ1-2, with 8 bases aligning to TRBD1. CDR1 is KGHSH and CDR2 is LQKENI in the germline V gene. After removal of 3 bases from V and 7 bases from J, the junction contained 10 bases not matched to a gene. The CDR3 contains 15 residues. The CDR3 loop reads CASSPQDRASGGYTF. As DNA, the CDR3 is TGTGCCAGCTCACCGCAGGACAGGGCCTCCGGTGGCTACACCTTC.

V usage is TRBV19 and J usage is TRBJ1-4; perhaps TRBD1 as D (5 bases). This CDR3 contains 14 residues. V was pared by 5 bases and J by 4 bases, with 11 bases between. Germline CDR1 and CDR2: LNHDA and SQIVND (reference sequence). CDR3 nucleotide sequence: TGTGCCAGTAGTTTGAGACAGAATAATGAAAAACTGTTTTTT. It codes for CASSLRQNNEKLFF.

This chain joins TRBV6-5 and TRBJ2-7; 9 bases match TRBD2. The trim removed 6 bases at V and 0 bases at J, leaving 6 bases unmatched. CDR1 MNHEY and CDR2 SVGAGI come from the germline V gene. The CDR3 runs to 15 residues. The CDR3 DNA sequence: TGTGCCAGCAGCCCAAGCGGGGGGTACTCCTACGAGCAGTACTTC. Its translation is CASSPSGGYSYEQYF.

The J gene is TRBJ2-1, the V gene TRBV19, with D perhaps matching TRBD1 or TRBD2 (5 bases each). The germline V and J ends were trimmed by 11 bases and 2 bases, with 16 bases remaining between them. The CDR3 has 14 residues. CDR1 is LNHDA, CDR2 SQIVND, per germline (reference sequence). CDR3 sequence reads: CAVSAGTPYNEQFF. CDR3 in DNA: TGTGCCGTGAGCGCCGGGACGCCCTACAATGAGCAGTTCTTC.

V usage is TRBV9 and J usage is TRBJ1-6, with 7 bases that match TRBD1. Germline V gene data show CDR1 as SGDLS and CDR2 as YYNGEE. The V and J ends lost 3 bases and 12 bases, in that order; junction bases with no gene match: 9. This CDR3 contains 14 residues. CDR3 residues: CASSAGQVNGPLHF. DNA of the CDR3: TGTGCCAGCAGCGCAGGACAGGTAAATGGACCCCTCCACTTT.

V gene TRBV11-2 combines with J gene TRBJ2-1, with unresolved D. Between the trimmed V and J ends, which lost 2 bases and 6 bases, there was a span of 5 bases. Per germline, CDR1 SGHAT and CDR2 FQNNGV. CDR3 length equals 12 residues. Written as DNA, the CDR3 is TGTGCCAGCAGCTTATGGTTCAATGAGCAGTTCTTC. Translated: CASSLWFNEQFF.

The chain couples TRBV27 to TRBJ2-2; tentative D call: TRBD2 (7 bases). Deletions cut 4 bases from V and 7 bases from J, with 19 bases between. This CDR3 has 16 amino acids. Germline CDR1 is MNHEY and CDR2 is SMNVEV (reference sequence). The CDR3 region has the DNA TGTGCCAGCAGTTCCCTCTATCGGGGGGCCGGCGGGGAGCTGTTTTTT. Protein product: CASSSLYRGAGGELFF.

The chain combines TRBV10-1 with TRBJ1-1; D is uncertain. The length of the CDR3 is 11 residues. Germline V gene lookup returns CDR1 WNHNN and CDR2 SYGVQD (reference sequence). Trimming left V 10 bases short and J 3 bases short, with 9 bases between. The CDR3 DNA reads TGCGCCAACCGGAGGGACACTGAAGCTTTCTTT. Protein sequence: CANRRDTEAFF.

The chain links TRBV7-6 to TRBJ1-6, with 12 bases identical to TRBD1. Germline values: CDR1 SGHVS, CDR2 FNYEAQ. CDR3 length: 15 amino acids. V was pared by 5 bases and J by 13 bases, with 9 bases of the junction left unmatched. The CDR3 reads CASSPSGTGGEPLHF. DNA of the CDR3: TGTGCCAGCAGCCCTTCCGGGACAGGGGGCGAGCCCCTCCACTTT.

V usage is TRBV4-3 and J usage is TRBJ1-2; 9 positions match TRBD1. CDR1 LGHNA and CDR2 YSLEER come from the germline V gene. Trimming took 7 bases from V and 1 from J; bases not matched to a gene: 7. The CDR3 spans 15 residues. CDR3 sequence reads: CASTPRTGDNYGYTF. The CDR3 region has the DNA TGCGCCAGCACCCCACGGACAGGGGATAACTATGGCTACACCTTC.

The V gene is TRBV6-4, the J gene TRBJ2-6; D may match TRBD1 or TRBD2 (5 bases each). The CDR3 length is 14 residues. Trimming shortened V by 3 bases and J by 2 bases, and 5 bases separated the two germline ends. CDR1 is MRHNA and CDR2 is SNTAGT in the germline V gene. The CDR3 is CASSEGAGANVLTF. In DNA, the CDR3 is TGTGCCAGCAGTGAGGGGGCTGGGGCCAACGTCCTGACTTTC.

V usage is TRBV2 and J usage is TRBJ2-7, with D perhaps TRBD2 (5 bases). CDR1 and CDR2 (germline): SNHLY, FYNNEI. Between the trimmed V and J ends, which lost 7 bases and 6 bases, there was a span of 16 bases. This CDR3 region has 13 residues. CDR3 in DNA: TGTGCCAGCAATGAGCAGAGGGTCGGCGAGCAGTACTTC. This gives the protein CASNEQRVGEQYF.

This clone was counted a single time. The chain recombines TRBV5-1 with TRBJ1-2, with TRBD1 matching 7 bases. CDR3 size: 14 residues. Germline CDR1 reads SGHRS; CDR2 reads YFSETQ. Trimming took 6 bases from V and 2 from J; bases not matched to a gene: 7. The CDR3 region has the DNA TGCGCCAGCAATTCCGGGACAGCCAACTATGGCTACACCTTC. Amino acids: CASNSGTANYGYTF.

The chain recombines TRBV9 with TRBJ2-7; 15 bases agree with TRBD2. With 2 bases clipped from V and 6 bases from J, the junction kept 6 bases outside the gene matches. In germline, CDR1 is SGDLS, CDR2 YYNGEE. This CDR3 contains 16 residues. This CDR3 is CASSVGTSGGRGEQYF. In DNA form, the CDR3 reads TGTGCCAGCAGCGTCGGGACTAGCGGGGGGAGGGGCGAGCAGTACTTC.

The chain couples TRBV7-3 to TRBJ1-1; D is ambiguous. The CDR3 runs 13 residues. V lost 2 bases and J lost 1, with 5 bases in between. CDR1 is SGHTA, CDR2 FQGTGA, per germline. CDR3 bases: TGTGCCAGCAGCTTAGCCAAGAACACTGAAGCTTTCTTT. This translates into CASSLAKNTEAFF.

The V and J genes are TRBV7-9 and TRBJ2-5; TRBD1 agrees at 9 bases. This CDR3 contains 16 residues. The J segment lost 2 bases and the V segment lost 2 bases, leaving 6 bases of the junction unmatched. Germline CDR1 and CDR2: SEHNR and FQNEAQ (reference sequence). The CDR3: CASSLWQGQGQETQYF. Written as DNA, the CDR3 is TGTGCCAGCAGCTTATGGCAGGGACAGGGTCAAGAGACCCAGTACTTC. Complete variable domain (other parts from reference TRBV7-9 and TRBJ2-5): DTGVSQNPRHKITKRGQNVTFRCDPISEHNRLYWYRQTLGQGPEFLTYFQNEAQLEKSRLLSDRFSAERPKGSFSTLEIQRTEQGDSAMYLCASSLWQGQGQETQYFGPGTRLLVL.

The chain is built from TRBV28 and TRBJ2-5; the D gene is possibly TRBD2 (6 bases). Trimming took off 10 bases at V and 5 bases at J, with 23 bases between the two ends. CDR1 and CDR2 from the germline V gene are MDHEN and SYDVKM. This CDR3 has 15 residues. The CDR3 bases are TGTGCCACCTTCCGCGCGGGAATCCTCGGGGAGACCCAGTACTTC. As protein: CATFRAGILGETQYF.

The J gene is TRBJ2-1, the V gene TRBV5-7; D gene uncertain. TRBV5-7 is treated as an ORF (open reading frame) with a function not yet certain. V was trimmed by 4 bases and J by 2 bases, leaving 16 bases between them. The CDR3 length is 16 residues. Here the CDR3 DNA reads TGTGCCAGCAGCCACCACCCCAGGTTTCCCTACAATGAGCAGTTCTTC. This sequence encodes CASSHHPRFPYNEQFF.

V is TRBV2 and J is TRBJ1-3, with TRBD1 identical over 9 bases. V was pared by 4 bases and J by 1 base, with 5 bases of the junction left unmatched. Per germline, CDR1 SNHLY and CDR2 FYNNEI. CDR3 length equals 16 residues. The DNA of the CDR3 is TGTGCCAGCAGTGTTCGGACAGGGGTATCTGGAAACACCATATATTTT. Translation gives CASSVRTGVSGNTIYF.

This clone was seen just once. The V call is TRBV5-1, the J call TRBJ2-7; D remains unclear. Trimming left V 0 bases short and J 2 bases short, with 3 bases between. The CDR3 has 12 amino acids. From germline, CDR1 is SGHRS and CDR2 YFSETQ. CDR3 sequence reads: CASSLGAYEQYF. In DNA, the CDR3 is TGCGCCAGCAGCTTGGGTGCCTACGAGCAGTACTTC. Filled out from reference TRBV5-1 and TRBJ2-7, the complete variable domain reads KAGVTQTPRYLIKTRGQQVTLSCSPISGHRSVSWYQQTPGQGLQFLFEYFSETQRNKGNFPGRFSGRQFSNSRSEMNVSTLELGDSALYLCASSLGAYEQYFGPGTRLTVT.